Given below is one T cell receptor (beta chain) in context. Its antigen is unknown. The input lacks base qualities; no much larger clone sits a single base away. The entire amount of isolated RNA was reverse transcribed using the High Capacity cDNA Reverse Transcription Kit, so the sequenced TCRB transcripts were expressed ones. Deep immunoSEQ sequencing was applied to naive, central memory and regulatory T cell samples, giving an average of roughly 3.5 million total reads per sample. Sorted cells were lysed in RLT buffer, and RNA was extracted using DNase-treated RNeasy Micro or Mini kits according to cell number. To prevent cross-contamination, each cell subset was processed individually, whereas patient and healthy donor samples were processed jointly. The immunoSEQ multiplex PCR was used to amplify TCRB sequences from cDNA, yielding 87-bp fragments that span the CDR3 region. The amplicons were sequenced using the Illumina HiSeq platform. From the authors' description of their analysis: Synthetic template baselines were used to correct PCR bias computationally, reads within Hamming distance 2 were collapsed together, and singletons that could not be merged were discarded. Reads were aligned to IMGT to assign V, D and J genes, CDR3 length, and insertions or deletions at six rearrangement sites. Clonotype counts were normalized to sorted cell number within each subset before computing true diversity and Gini coefficients with the tcR R package. The overlap coefficient, calculated on TCRB nucleotide sequences, was used to measure repertoire sharing. This immuneACCESS table, as held by TCRdb, lists in-frame sequences with V and J called but not all clones. Of the missing ones, under half trace to an unresolved V gene in checked studies; the others have no known cause. That table furnishes V, J and clone size, whereas the DNA furnished D and trimming. Present in this sample are 120,000 to 150,000 clones, approximately 52% of which were seen just once. Jointly, the top ten make up around 0.45% of the sample.

This sample was taken from a study of beta chain features in type 1 diabetes (dated by TCRdb to 2017 to 2018). Background on the whole study: Mean age, gender distribution, total cell number and subset yield were not different between patients and healthy donors. In the study, recently diagnosed type 1 diabetes patients and matched healthy donors were compared on the TCRB repertoires of their sorted circulating CD4+ T cell subsets. A total of some 100,000,000 sorted cells were examined across all samples, and a strong correlation was observed between cell number per subset and RNA yield. Naive and central memory subsets were obtained from all 28 donors, but regulatory and stem cell-like memory subsets were isolated from only 8 patients and roughly 8 healthy donors. Paper-wide results and their limitations: Naive, central memory and regulatory TCRB repertoires appeared to be more similar among patients than among healthy donors. Because the HLA sub-analyses included only small numbers of individuals, any influence of HLA type on TCRB rearrangement was left unresolved. Sequencing cDNA rather than genomic DNA could over-represent highly expressing activated cells, although activation and CD3 levels did not differ between groups. Type 1 diabetes patients showed a moderate but significant shortening of TCRB CDR3 length in all four CD4+ subsets. At VDJ recombination sites, patients with type 1 diabetes made fewer insertions and deleted more nucleotides, a pattern implying thymic rearrangement abnormalities. Shorter templates might be favored by PCR, yet because patient and control samples were amplified and corrected together, any such skew would affect both groups equally.

A single peripheral blood draw of roughly 0.11 L on average was collected from each donor into heparinised tubes. Naive, central memory, regulatory and stem cell-like memory CD4+ T cells were sorted on a BD FACSAria II using a panel including CD45RO, CCR7, CD25, CD127, CD95 and CD27. Every sorted population had a purity above 98%. Right away, PBMCs were isolated by Lymphoprep density gradient centrifugation and were stained directly, with no culture step. So that batch effects would be minimized, each experiment stained and sorted samples in pairs, pairing one healthy donor with one patient. As encoded in the germline V gene, CDR1 is ENHRY while CDR2 is SYGVKD. The CDR3 runs 16 residues from the cysteine to the phenylalanine. The kept DNA is CDR3 alone, 48 bases in frame from the first base. Clipping removes 10 bases from V and 0 bases from J, with 9 as the unmatched junction base count.

Sequenced sample: Tregs from blood. The cell subset or site tag for this specimen amounts to: regulatory CD4+ T cells. In this chain, TRBV10-3 is recombined with TRBJ2-6, and 7 bases in between align with TRBD1. The source is a man between 18 and 29 years old in good health. The CDR3 protein: CATRTGALSGANVLTF. The sequenced DNA: TGTGCCACCCGGACAGGAGCCCTCTCTGGGGCCAACGTCCTGACTTTC.